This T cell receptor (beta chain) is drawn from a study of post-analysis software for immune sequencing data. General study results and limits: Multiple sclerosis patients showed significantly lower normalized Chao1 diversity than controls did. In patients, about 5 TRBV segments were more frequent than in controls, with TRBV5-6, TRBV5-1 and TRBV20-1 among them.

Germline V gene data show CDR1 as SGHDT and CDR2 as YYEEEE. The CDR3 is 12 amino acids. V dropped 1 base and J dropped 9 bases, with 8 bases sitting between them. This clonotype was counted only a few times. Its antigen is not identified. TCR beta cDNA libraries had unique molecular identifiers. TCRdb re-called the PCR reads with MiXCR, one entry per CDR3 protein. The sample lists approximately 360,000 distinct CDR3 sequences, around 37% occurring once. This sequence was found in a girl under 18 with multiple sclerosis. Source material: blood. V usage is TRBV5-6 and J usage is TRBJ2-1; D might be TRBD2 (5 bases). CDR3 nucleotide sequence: TGTGCCAGCAGCTTGACTCGGGGTGAGCAGTTCTTC. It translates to CASSLTRGEQFF. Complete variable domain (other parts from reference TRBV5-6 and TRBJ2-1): DAGVTQSPTHLIKTRGQQVTLRCSPKSGHDTVSWYQQALGQGPQFIFQYYEEEERQRGNFPDRFSGHQFPNYSSELNVNALLLGDSALYLCASSLTRGEQFFGPGTRLTVL.